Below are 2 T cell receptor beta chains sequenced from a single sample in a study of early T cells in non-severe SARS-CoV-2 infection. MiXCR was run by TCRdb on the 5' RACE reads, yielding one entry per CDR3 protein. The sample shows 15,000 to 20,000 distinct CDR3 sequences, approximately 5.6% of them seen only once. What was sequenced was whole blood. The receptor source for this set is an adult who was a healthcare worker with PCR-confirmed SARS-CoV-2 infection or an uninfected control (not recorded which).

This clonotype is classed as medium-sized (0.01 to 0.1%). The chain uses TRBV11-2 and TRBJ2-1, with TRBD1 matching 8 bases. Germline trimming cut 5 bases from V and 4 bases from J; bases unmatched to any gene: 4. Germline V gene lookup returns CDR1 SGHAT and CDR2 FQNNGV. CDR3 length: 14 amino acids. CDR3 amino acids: CASSRGQEYNEQFF. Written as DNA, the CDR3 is TGTGCCAGCAGCCGGGGACAGGAGTACAATGAGCAGTTCTTC.

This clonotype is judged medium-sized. CDR3 amino acids: CATSRSRDRGLAGYNEQFF. The CDR3 DNA follows: TGTGCCACCAGCAGAAGTCGGGACAGGGGACTAGCCGGTTACAATGAGCAGTTCTTC. The J gene is TRBJ2-1, the V gene TRBV15; tentative D call: TRBD1 (10 bases). Deletions cut 2 bases from V and 4 bases from J, with 24 bases between. Germline V gene lookup returns CDR1 LNHNV and CDR2 YYDKDF (reference sequence). The CDR3 is 19 residues long.